Following are 9 T cell receptor beta chains from one sample sequenced in a study of cytomegalovirus exposure and HLA in healthy donors. Sequencing used immunoSEQ multiplex PCR; TCRdb keeps in-frame clones, though not all of them. The table records about 64,000 clones, roughly 94% of them present only once. Material: PBMCs. The origin of the receptors is a young woman in good health and CMV-seropositive.

This chain connects TRBV4-2 to TRBJ2-5; weak D call: TRBD1 (6 bases). The germline V and J ends were trimmed by 1 base and 2 bases, with 8 bases remaining between them. CDR3 length: 14 residues. The germline gives CDR1 LGHNA, CDR2 YNFKEQ. CDR3 sequence: CASSQAGQQETQYF. The DNA for the CDR3 is TGTGCCAGCAGCCAAGCGGGACAACAAGAGACCCAGTACTTC.

V usage is TRBV28 and J usage is TRBJ1-1, with D maybe TRBD1 (5 bases). CDR3 length: 14 amino acids. CDR1 and CDR2 (germline): MDHEN, SYDVKM. V was clipped by 4 bases and J by 6 bases, with 15 bases between them. CDR3 region: CASSSLRQFPEAFF. CDR3 nucleotide sequence: TGTGCCAGCAGTTCCCTCCGACAGTTCCCTGAAGCTTTCTTT.

The chain has TRBV28 and TRBJ1-2; the D is unclear. Per the germline V gene, CDR1 is MDHEN and CDR2 is SYDVKM. This CDR3 has 15 residues. Trimming pared 4 bases from V and 5 bases from J, leaving 17 bases between. The CDR3 bases are TGTGCCAGCAGTTCACGAGGCAGCGGGTTTTATGGCTACACCTTC. It yields the protein CASSSRGSGFYGYTF.

This chain links TRBV5-5 with TRBJ2-5; D unclear. Germline CDR1 reads SGHKS; CDR2 reads YYEKEE (reference sequence). This CDR3 spans 13 amino acids. V lost 0 bases, J lost 2 bases, and 5 bases lay in between. The CDR3 protein is CASSLAVQETQYF. The CDR3 nucleotides read TGTGCCAGCAGCTTGGCCGTTCAAGAGACCCAGTACTTC.

The chain carries TRBV19 and TRBJ1-1, with a weak D call TRBD1 (5 bases). V lost 8 bases to trimming and J lost 11 bases, with 18 bases between them. The germline CDR1 and CDR2 sequences are LNHDA and SQIVND (reference sequence). CDR3 length: 12 residues. Here the CDR3 DNA reads TGTGCCAGTGGGGGGTGGCCCGCTCAGGCTTTCTTT. It encodes CASGGWPAQAFF.

This clone has only one observation. The chain employs TRBV7-6 and TRBJ1-3, with a possible D match to TRBD1 (5 bases). CDR1 is SGHVS, CDR2 FNYEAQ, per germline. Trimming took off 3 bases at V and 0 bases at J, with 9 bases between the two ends. CDR3 length: 15 amino acids. The CDR3 loop is CASSFGAGSGNTIYF. CDR3 nucleotides: TGTGCCAGCAGCTTTGGGGCAGGCTCTGGAAACACCATATATTTT.

This clone was recorded only once. This chain connects TRBV14 to TRBJ1-1, with D possibly being TRBD1 (6 bases). The CDR3 has 15 amino acids. Germline CDR1 reads SGHDN; CDR2 reads FVKESK. V was trimmed by 0 bases and J by 7 bases, leaving 15 bases between them. CDR3 sequence reads: CASSQDGGHSLEAFF. The CDR3 coding sequence is TGTGCCAGCAGCCAAGATGGGGGACATAGCCTTGAAGCTTTCTTT.

The gene calls are TRBV5-1 and TRBJ1-5; D is ambiguous. This CDR3 is built from 14 residues. The V gene lost 2 bases and the J gene lost 2 bases, with 8 bases spanning the gap. CDR1 is SGHRS and CDR2 is YFSETQ in the germline V gene. In nucleotides, the CDR3 is TGCGCCAGCAGCTTTGAGGGTGGCAATCAGCCCCAGCATTTT. Its protein is CASSFEGGNQPQHF.

This clone was seen just once. V usage is TRBV2 and J usage is TRBJ1-2; D is uncertain. The germline V and J ends were trimmed by 7 bases and 4 bases, with 13 bases remaining between them. This CDR3 has 13 amino acids. Per the germline V gene, CDR1 is SNHLY and CDR2 is FYNNEI. CDR3 DNA: TGTGCCAGCAAAACAGCGGACGGCTATGGCTACACCTTC. It translates to CASKTADGYGYTF.